These T cell receptor beta chains were read from a single sample in a study of cytomegalovirus exposure and HLA in healthy donors. Sequencing used immunoSEQ multiplex PCR; TCRdb keeps in-frame clones, though not all of them. The data contain about 240,000 clones, more than 75% of them singletons. The source material was PBMCs. All receptors derive from a woman aged 25 to 39 in good health and CMV-seropositive. Both conserved end residues are part of each CDR3. D genes are given only for firm matches. Size tells how often a clone was seen (once, few, many) or the class of an expanded clone, and some rows leave it out.

J,V,size,D,DNA,CDR3
TRBJ2-1,TRBV7-3,NA,NA,TGTGCCAGCGCTCCGGGACTCAACAATGAGCAGTTCTTC,CASAPGLNNEQFF
TRBJ2-5,TRBV7-9,NA,TRBD2,TGTGCCAGCAGCTTCGGGGGGTGGGAGACCCAGTACTTC,CASSFGGWETQYF
TRBJ2-1,TRBV5-1,NA,TRBD2,TGCGCCAGCAGCTTGGAGTCTAGCGGGAGCTACAATGAGCAGTTCTTC,CASSLESSGSYNEQFF
TRBJ2-7,TRBV18,NA,NA,TGTGCCAGCTCACTCCTCGGGGCGGGAACGTTATCCTACGAGCAGTACTTC,CASSLLGAGTLSYEQYF
TRBJ1-1,TRBV6-1,NA,TRBD1,TGTGCCAGCAGTAGGACAGGGAAAACTGAAGCTTTCTTT,CASSRTGKTEAFF
TRBJ2-7,TRBV28,NA,NA,TGTGCCAGGACATCCTACGAGCAGTACTTC,CARTSYEQYF
TRBJ1-5,TRBV6-5,NA,TRBD1,TGTGCCAGCAGACTAGGACAGGACCGCAATCAGCCCCAGCATTTT,CASRLGQDRNQPQHF
TRBJ2-3,TRBV7-2,NA,TRBD2,TGTGCCAGCAGCTTAGTGGGGCTAGCGGCTAGCACAGATACGCAGTATTTT,CASSLVGLAASTDTQYF
TRBJ1-2,TRBV27,NA,NA,TGTGCCAGCAGTTTATTGGGGGGTCATGGCTACACCTTC,CASSLLGGHGYTF
TRBJ1-4,TRBV27,NA,TRBD1,TGTGCCAGCAGTCCAGACCGGGACAGGGGGCGAACTAATGAAAAACTGTTTTTT,CASSPDRDRGRTNEKLFF
TRBJ2-7,TRBV30,NA,TRBD1,TGTGCCTGGAGTGTGACAGGGGGCTACGAGCAGTACTTC,CAWSVTGGYEQYF
TRBJ2-7,TRBV6-5,NA,TRBD1,TGTGCCAGCAGTTACAAGGGGGCGAGCGAGCAGTACTTC,CASSYKGASEQYF
TRBJ1-2,TRBV5-1,NA,TRBD1,TGCGCCAGCAACCTACAGGGGGCTGATGGCTACACCTTC,CASNLQGADGYTF
TRBJ2-1,TRBV6-5,NA,NA,TGTGCCAGCAGTTACTTGGGGACAACTGAGCAGTTCTTC,CASSYLGTTEQFF
TRBJ2-1,TRBV27,NA,TRBD2,TGTGCCAGCAGTTTAGAGGAACCAGCGGGAGAGGGGTATGAGCAGTTCTTC,CASSLEEPAGEGYEQFF
TRBJ2-7,TRBV11-3,few,NA,TGTGCCAGCAGCTTAGAGGCCGGACAAGCCTACGAGCAGTACTTC,CASSLEAGQAYEQYF
TRBJ2-5,TRBV5-1,NA,TRBD2,TGCGCCAGCAGCGTAGGAGCGGGAGATCGGAAGACCCAGTACTTC,CASSVGAGDRKTQYF
TRBJ2-3,TRBV6-1,NA,TRBD1,TGTGCCAGCAGTACGGGACAGAGTTTCACAGATACGCAGTATTTT,CASSTGQSFTDTQYF
TRBJ1-3,TRBV18,NA,TRBD1,TGTGCCAGCTCACCTCTAACAGGGGTTGGAAACACCATATATTTT,CASSPLTGVGNTIYF
TRBJ2-1,TRBV19,NA,TRBD1,TGTGCCAGTAGTGTACAGGGGGTTAATGAGCAGTTCTTC,CASSVQGVNEQFF
TRBJ1-2,TRBV6-1,NA,NA,TGTGCCAGCAGTGAAGCAGGCAGGGTTGATGGCTACACCTTC,CASSEAGRVDGYTF
TRBJ2-1,TRBV19,once,TRBD1,TGTGCCAGTAGTATAGGCAGGGGGATCTCCTACAATGAGCAGTTCTTC,CASSIGRGISYNEQFF
TRBJ1-3,TRBV19,NA,NA,TGTGCCAGTAGTATCGGTCCTACCCCTGGAAACACCATATATTTT,CASSIGPTPGNTIYF
TRBJ2-5,TRBV18,NA,TRBD1,TGTGCCAGCTCACCTTTAACGGGACAGAGTCTCCAAGAGACCCAGTACTTC,CASSPLTGQSLQETQYF
TRBJ1-1,TRBV10-1,NA,TRBD1,TGCGCCAGCAGTGACTCGTATTCCCGGGACAGCACTGAAGCTTTCTTT,CASSDSYSRDSTEAFF
TRBJ1-2,TRBV5-8,NA,TRBD1,TGTGCCAGCAGCGATCCCGACAGGGGGCATTACTATGGCTACACCTTC,CASSDPDRGHYYGYTF
TRBJ2-7,TRBV30,NA,NA,TGTGCCTGGAGTGTACGGTGGTGGCGGGACTCCTACGAGCAGTACTTC,CAWSVRWWRDSYEQYF
TRBJ2-1,TRBV27,NA,TRBD2,TGTGCCAGCAGTTTATCCCTAGCGGGTGGTTACAATGAGCAGTTCTTC,CASSLSLAGGYNEQFF
TRBJ1-2,TRBV15,NA,TRBD1,TGTGCCACCAGCAGAGACACGGGACAGGGCTCTAACTATGGCTACACCTTC,CATSRDTGQGSNYGYTF
TRBJ2-3,TRBV7-9,NA,NA,TGTGCCAGCAGCCCAGAAACCCACACAGATACGCAGTATTTT,CASSPETHTDTQYF
TRBJ2-1,TRBV9,NA,TRBD2,TGTGCCAGCAGCGTAGCTAGCGGGAGGGATGAGCAGTTCTTC,CASSVASGRDEQFF
TRBJ2-7,TRBV4-1,NA,NA,TGCGCCAGCAGCCAAGGCCCTCCTCCGAGCTCCTACGAGCAGTACTTC,CASSQGPPPSSYEQYF